Listed here are 22 T cell receptor beta chains from one sample, sequenced in a study of CD8+ T cells in alopecia areata. Isolated RNA was reverse transcribed into cDNA used as the sequencing template. Assay used: immunoSEQ multiplex PCR; TCRdb lists only in-frame clones, some missing. The sample holds more than 150,000 clones, approximately 50% seen once. The treatment denotes: oral pan-JAK inhibitor, 5-10 mg twice daily. Sequencing used CD8+ T cells sorted from blood, obtained around week 54, from a patient treated with tofacitinib. All receptors come from a human donor with alopecia areata.

This clone has just a few counts. The conserved closing phenylalanine or tryptophan is absent in this CDR3, likely reflecting a read error. The DNA is omitted, as the CDR3 cannot be located on it reliably, and the CDR3 follows TCRdb's listing. The gene calls are TRBV28 and TRBJ2-7; the tabulated D call, TRBD2, remains unverified against the DNA. The CDR3 has 11 amino acids, counting both end residues. Germline-derived CDR1 and CDR2 are MDHEN and SYDVKM. CDR3 region: CASSPGGPINL.

J is TRBJ2-3 and V is TRBV7-2, with no clear D. Germline V gene data show CDR1 as SGHTA and CDR2 as FQGNSA. V gave up 7 bases and J gave up 3 bases, with 20 bases separating them. The CDR3 loop spans 16 amino acids. The CDR3 loop is CASNADGSVTTDTQYF. The CDR3 DNA sequence: TGTGCCAGCAACGCAGACGGAAGCGTCACAACAGATACGCAGTATTTT.

The chain has TRBV15 and TRBJ2-7; D could derive from TRBD1 or TRBD2 (6 bases each). Germline V gene data show CDR1 as LNHNV and CDR2 as YYDKDF (reference sequence). With 3 bases removed from V and 2 bases from J, the gap between germline ends came to 14 bases. CDR3 size: 15 residues. CDR3 nucleotide sequence: TGTGCCACCAGCAGTTCAGTGGGGGGCCCCTACGAGCAGTACTTC. Translated: CATSSSVGGPYEQYF.

The V and J genes are TRBV11-2 and TRBJ2-5; 8 bases fit TRBD1. This CDR3 is 14 amino acids long. Germline-derived CDR1 and CDR2 are SGHAT and FQNNGV. V lost 2 bases to trimming and J lost 3 bases; unmatched junction nucleotides: 2. The CDR3 DNA reads as TGTGCCAGCAGCTTAACAGGGGGAAAAGAGACCCAGTACTTC. The encoded protein is CASSLTGGKETQYF.

V gene TRBV30 combines with J gene TRBJ2-3; TRBD2 is a possible D gene (5 bases). The V end lost 5 bases, the J end lost 4 bases, and 7 bases lay between the germline ends. This CDR3 is 11 amino acids long. CDR1 is GTSNPN, CDR2 SVGIG, per germline (reference sequence). The CDR3 bases are TGTGCCTGGGAGGAGGCAGATACGCAGTATTTT. Its translation: CAWEEADTQYF.

The V call is TRBV7-9, the J call TRBJ2-1; D gene ambiguous. This CDR3 has 13 residues. Trimming removed 2 bases from V and 5 bases from J, with 7 bases in between. Germline V gives CDR1 SEHNR, CDR2 FQNEAQ (reference sequence). The CDR3 DNA follows: TGTGCCAGCAGCTTAAGCGCAAACAATGAGCAGTTCTTC. This encodes CASSLSANNEQFF.

Concerning this clone: The same CDR3 arises from other DNA sequences in this sample as well. The chain couples TRBV27 to TRBJ1-1; D is unclear. Trimming took 4 bases from V and 3 from J, leaving 3 bases between them. The germline V gene encodes CDR1 MNHEY and CDR2 SMNVEV (reference sequence). The CDR3 loop spans 11 amino acids. DNA for the CDR3: TGTGCCAGCAGTTCATACACTGAAGCTTTCTTT. Amino acids: CASSSYTEAFF.

This chain links TRBV27 with TRBJ2-2; 10 bases line up with TRBD2. CDR3 length equals 18 residues. In germline, CDR1 is MNHEY, CDR2 SMNVEV (reference sequence). The trim removed 3 bases at V and 2 bases at J, leaving 9 bases unmatched. The CDR3 region is CASSFPVSGGTNTGELFF. The CDR3 DNA is TGTGCCAGCAGTTTCCCCGTTAGCGGGGGGACCAACACCGGGGAGCTGTTTTTT.

The chain has TRBV2 and TRBJ1-2, with unresolved D. The V and J ends lost 7 bases and 8 bases respectively, with 11 bases between them. Germline V CDR1 and CDR2: SNHLY, FYNNEI. The CDR3 is made up of 11 amino acids. CDR3 region: CASMAEGGYTF. CDR3 DNA: TGTGCCAGCATGGCAGAAGGCGGCTACACCTTC.

V is TRBV7-8 and J is TRBJ2-7; 7 bases are a match to TRBD2. The CDR3 consists of 13 residues. The junction had 0 bases not matched to a gene; V was cut back by 1 base and J by 3 bases. Germline-derived CDR1 and CDR2 are SGHVS and FQNEAQ. CDR3 DNA sequence: TGTGCCAGCAGCTTAGGGGGGGGCTACGAGCAGTACTTC. Translated, it gives CASSLGGGYEQYF.

This chain joins TRBV15 and TRBJ1-2, with D perhaps TRBD1 (5 bases). The CDR3 runs to 12 residues. Trimming took 3 bases from V and 10 from J, leaving 12 bases between them. Germline CDR1 LNHNV, CDR2 YYDKDF (reference sequence). Here the CDR3 DNA reads TGTGCCACCAGCAGCATTGGGGGGGACTACACCTTC. This gives the protein CATSSIGGDYTF.

This chain connects TRBV25-1 to TRBJ1-5; D call uncertain. This CDR3 region has 13 residues. Germline values: CDR1 MGHDK, CDR2 SYGVNS. Trimming cost V 6 bases and J 2 bases, with 8 bases left between them. Written as DNA, the CDR3 is TGTGCCAGCAGGACGGGTGGCAATCAGCCCCAGCATTTT. Amino acid sequence: CASRTGGNQPQHF.

J is TRBJ2-7 and V is TRBV29-1; perhaps TRBD1 as D (6 bases). V was trimmed by 4 bases and J by 4 bases, leaving 23 bases between them. This CDR3 spans 16 amino acids. The germline CDR1 and CDR2 sequences are SQVTM and ANQGSEA. The CDR3 DNA follows: TGCAGCGTTGGGGCCTCGGCCACCGGGACACCGTACGAGCAGTACTTC. Translation: CSVGASATGTPYEQYF.

This clone was seen once. This chain connects TRBV5-6 to TRBJ2-7; 7 bases map to TRBD1. Losses at the gene ends were 3 bases for V and 7 bases for J; bases not matched to a gene: 7. Germline V gives CDR1 SGHDT, CDR2 YYEEEE. CDR3 length: 13 amino acids. CDR3 coding DNA: TGTGCCAGCAGCTACGACAGGGACGCTGAGCAGTACTTC. It codes for CASSYDRDAEQYF.

The V and J genes are TRBV7-9 and TRBJ1-1, with D hard to call. V lost 2 bases, J lost 7 bases, and 11 bases lay in between. CDR1 and CDR2 (germline): SEHNR, FQNEAQ (reference sequence). This CDR3 contains 13 residues. CDR3 amino acids: CASSLSLDHEAFF. CDR3 nucleotide sequence: TGTGCCAGCAGCTTATCTCTCGACCATGAAGCTTTCTTT.

This clone occurred a few times. The chain links TRBV5-1 to TRBJ1-2; no clear D. V was shortened by 0 bases and J by 4 bases, with 7 bases between the two germline ends. This CDR3 has 13 residues. The germline CDR1 and CDR2 sequences are SGHRS and YFSETQ. CDR3 amino acids: CASSLEEVYGYTF. The CDR3 DNA follows: TGCGCCAGCAGCTTGGAGGAAGTCTATGGCTACACCTTC.

This sequence joins TRBV9 and TRBJ2-3; 10 bases agree with TRBD2. Germline values: CDR1 SGDLS, CDR2 YYNGEE. The junction had 2 bases not matched to a gene; V was cut back by 0 bases and J by 4 bases. The CDR3 length is 15 residues. CDR3 sequence reads: CASSVGAGGSDTQYF. The CDR3 DNA follows: TGTGCCAGCAGCGTAGGAGCGGGGGGGTCAGATACGCAGTATTTT.

V and J are TRBV7-9 and TRBJ1-1; TRBD1 aligns across 7 bases. V trimming: 7 bases; J trimming: 6 bases; junction bases outside the gene matches: 5. From germline, CDR1 is SEHNR and CDR2 FQNEAQ (reference sequence). There are 12 residues in the CDR3. The CDR3 nucleotides read TGTGCCAGCAACACAGGGGAGGCTGAAGCTTTCTTT. It yields the protein CASNTGEAEAFF.

The chain uses TRBV6-6 and TRBJ2-3; 8 bases fit TRBD1. V trimming: 0 bases; J trimming: 4 bases; junction bases outside the gene matches: 3. CDR3 length equals 15 residues. The germline V gene encodes CDR1 MNHNY and CDR2 SVGAGI (reference sequence). DNA for the CDR3: TGTGCCAGCAGTTACTCAGTGGGACAGGCAGATACGCAGTATTTT. The encoded protein is CASSYSVGQADTQYF.

This clone appeared a single time. This chain joins TRBV5-4 and TRBJ2-7; D may correspond to TRBD1 or TRBD2 (5 bases each). The CDR3 has 14 residues. CDR1 is SGHNT and CDR2 is YYREEE in the germline V gene (reference sequence). V shed 3 bases and J shed 6 bases, with 16 bases lying between them. The CDR3, as DNA: TGTGCCAGCAGCTCCGGGACGGGGAATGGCGAGCAGTACTTC. Translating gives CASSSGTGNGEQYF.

This rearrangement joins TRBV7-9 to TRBJ1-1; D not resolved. The CDR3 is 11 residues long. V lost 4 bases and J lost 7, with 7 bases in between. CDR1 and CDR2 (germline): SEHNR, FQNEAQ (reference sequence). The CDR3 loop reads CASSSPHEAFF. DNA for the CDR3: TGTGCCAGCAGCTCCCCCCATGAAGCTTTCTTT.

This clone was detected a few times. The chain joins TRBV7-6 to TRBJ2-7, with 10 bases matching TRBD1. From germline, CDR1 is SGHVS and CDR2 FNYEAQ. The V and J ends lost 0 bases and 2 bases, in that order; junction bases with no gene match: 1. The CDR3 extends over 15 amino acids. Here the CDR3 DNA reads TGTGCCAGCAGCTTAGCGGGACAGGGGACCTACGAGCAGTACTTC. It encodes CASSLAGQGTYEQYF. Using reference TRBV7-6 and TRBJ2-7 for the parts outside the CDR3, the full variable domain is GAGVSQSPRYKVTKRGQDVALRCDPISGHVSLYWYRQALGQGPEFLTYFNYEAQQDKSGLPNDRFSAERPEGSISTLTIQRTEQRDSAMYRCASSLAGQGTYEQYFGPGTRLTVT.